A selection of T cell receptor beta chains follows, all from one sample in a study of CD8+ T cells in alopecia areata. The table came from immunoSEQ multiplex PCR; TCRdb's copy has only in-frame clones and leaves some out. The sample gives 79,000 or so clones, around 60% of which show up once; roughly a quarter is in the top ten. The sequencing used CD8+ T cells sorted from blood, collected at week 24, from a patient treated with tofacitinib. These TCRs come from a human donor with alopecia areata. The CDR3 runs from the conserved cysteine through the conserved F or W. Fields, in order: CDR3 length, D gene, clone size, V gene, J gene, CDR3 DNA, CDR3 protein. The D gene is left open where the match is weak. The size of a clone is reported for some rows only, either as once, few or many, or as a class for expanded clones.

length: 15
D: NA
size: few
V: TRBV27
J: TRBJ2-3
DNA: TGTGCCAGCAGTTTAAATAGTGGCCCCACAGATACGCAGTATTTT
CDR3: CASSLNSGPTDTQYF

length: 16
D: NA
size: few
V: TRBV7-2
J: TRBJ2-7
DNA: TGTGCCAGCAGCCCCCAGGGACCGCAGTTCTCCTACGAGCAGTACTTC
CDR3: CASSPQGPQFSYEQYF

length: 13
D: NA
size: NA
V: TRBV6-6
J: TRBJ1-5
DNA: TGTGCCAGCAGCGCACAGAGCAATCAGCCCCAGCATTTT
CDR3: CASSAQSNQPQHF

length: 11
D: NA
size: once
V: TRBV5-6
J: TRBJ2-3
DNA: TGTGCCAGCAGCAGCACAGATACGCAGTATTTT
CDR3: CASSSTDTQYF

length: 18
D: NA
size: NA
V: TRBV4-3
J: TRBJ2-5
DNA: TGCGCCAGCAGCCAAGAGTTCCTGGGGCAGAGAGCCCAAGAGACCCAGTACTTC
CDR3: CASSQEFLGQRAQETQYF

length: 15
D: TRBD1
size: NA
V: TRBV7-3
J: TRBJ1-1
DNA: TGTGCCAGCAGCGCGACAGGGGGAGGGGGCACTGAAGCTTTCTTT
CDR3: CASSATGGGGTEAFF

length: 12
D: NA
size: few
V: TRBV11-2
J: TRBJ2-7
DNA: TGTGCCAGCAGCCAAGACTCCTACGAGCAGTACTTC
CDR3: CASSQDSYEQYF

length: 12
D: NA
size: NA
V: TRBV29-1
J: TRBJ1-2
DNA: TGCAGCGTTTGGACGCGGTTGTATGGCTACACCTTC
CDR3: CSVWTRLYGYTF

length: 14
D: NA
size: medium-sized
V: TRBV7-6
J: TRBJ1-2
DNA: TGTGCCAGCAGCTCACTGGGTCCTCTCCAGACGGCCTGCTTC
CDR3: CASSSLGPLQTACF

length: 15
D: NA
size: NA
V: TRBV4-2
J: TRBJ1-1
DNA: TGTGCCAGCAGCCAAGACGGGGTTCTGGACACTGAAGCTTTCTTT
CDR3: CASSQDGVLDTEAFF

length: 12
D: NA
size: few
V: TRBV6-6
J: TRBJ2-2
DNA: TGTGCCAGCAGTTTAGTGGACGGGGAGCTGTTTTTT
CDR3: CASSLVDGELFF

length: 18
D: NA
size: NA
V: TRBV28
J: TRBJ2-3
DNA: TGTGCCAGCAGTTTGTCATATTTCGGCGGGCCCAGCACAGATACGCAGTATTTT
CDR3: CASSLSYFGGPSTDTQYF

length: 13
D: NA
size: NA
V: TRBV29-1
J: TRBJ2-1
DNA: TGCAGCGTTGAAGGGTCTTTACAAACTGAGCAGTTCTTC
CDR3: CSVEGSLQTEQFF

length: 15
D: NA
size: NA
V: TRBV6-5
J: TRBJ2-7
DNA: TGTGCCAGCAGTTCGTTGCAGGGGCCCGGTTACGAGCAGTACTTC
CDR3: CASSSLQGPGYEQYF

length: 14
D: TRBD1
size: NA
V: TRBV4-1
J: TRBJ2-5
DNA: TGCGCCAGCAGCCCCAGCCAGGGGGCAGAGACCCAGTACTTC
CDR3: CASSPSQGAETQYF

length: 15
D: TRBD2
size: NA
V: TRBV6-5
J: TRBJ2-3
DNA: TGTGCCAGCAGTTACGGGCGGGGGGGTACAGATACGCAGTATTTT
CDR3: CASSYGRGGTDTQYF

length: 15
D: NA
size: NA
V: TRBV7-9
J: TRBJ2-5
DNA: TGTGCCAGCAGCCCCCCAGGGGGGAGCGGAGAGACCCAGTACTTC
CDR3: CASSPPGGSGETQYF

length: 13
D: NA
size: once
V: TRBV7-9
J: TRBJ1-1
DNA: TGTGCCAGCAGCTTGGGGGCCGGAGTGGAAGCTTTCTTT
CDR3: CASSLGAGVEAFF

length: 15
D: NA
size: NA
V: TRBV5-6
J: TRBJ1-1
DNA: TGTGCCAGCAGCCCTGTGGCGGGGGATGAGACTGAAGCTTTCTTT
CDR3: CASSPVAGDETEAFF

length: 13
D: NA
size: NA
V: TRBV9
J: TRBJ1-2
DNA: TGCGCCAGCAGCGTAGGACAGTACTATGGCTACACCTTC
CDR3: CASSVGQYYGYTF

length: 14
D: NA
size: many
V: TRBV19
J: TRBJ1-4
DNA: TGTGCCAGTAGTATTTCAGAAACTAATGAAAAACTGTTTTTT
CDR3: CASSISETNEKLFF

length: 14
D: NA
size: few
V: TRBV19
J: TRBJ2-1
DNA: TGTGCCAGTAGTAGCGGTTACCCCTACAATGAGCAGTTCTTC
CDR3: CASSSGYPYNEQFF

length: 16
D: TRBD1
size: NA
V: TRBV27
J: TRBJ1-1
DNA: TGTGCCAGCACCGCAGGGGGCGCGGGGGGGAACACTGAAGCTTTCTTT
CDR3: CASTAGGAGGNTEAFF

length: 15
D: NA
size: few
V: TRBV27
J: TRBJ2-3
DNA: TGTGCCAGCAGTTTACCGAGCGGAGGGACAGATACGCAGTATTTT
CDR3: CASSLPSGGTDTQYF

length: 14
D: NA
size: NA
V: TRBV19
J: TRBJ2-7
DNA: TGTGCCAGTAGTCCCGGGCCCGGGAGCTACGAGCAGTACTTC
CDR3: CASSPGPGSYEQYF

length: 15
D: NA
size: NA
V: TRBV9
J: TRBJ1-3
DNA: TGTGCCAGCAGCTCCCCAACTTCCTCTGGAAACACCATATATTTT
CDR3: CASSSPTSSGNTIYF

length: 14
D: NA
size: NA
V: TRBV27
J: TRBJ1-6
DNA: TGTGCCAGCAGTGTTGGACTGATTAATTCACCCCTCCACTTT
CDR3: CASSVGLINSPLHF

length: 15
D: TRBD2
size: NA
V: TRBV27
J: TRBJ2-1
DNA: TGTGCCAGCAGTTCGCCCGGACTAGCGGTCAATGAGCAGTTCTTC
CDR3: CASSSPGLAVNEQFF

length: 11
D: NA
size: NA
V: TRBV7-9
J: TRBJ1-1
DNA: TGTGCCAGCAGGGTGAACACTGAAGCTTTCTTT
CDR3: CASRVNTEAFF

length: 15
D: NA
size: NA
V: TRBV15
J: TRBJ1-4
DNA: TGTGCCACCAGCAGAGACCGGTTTTGGAGTGAAAAACTGTTTTTT
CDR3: CATSRDRFWSEKLFF

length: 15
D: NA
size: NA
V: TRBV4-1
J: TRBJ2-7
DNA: TGCGCCAGCAGCCAAGAACCCCGGGGAGGATACGAGCAGTACTTC
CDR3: CASSQEPRGGYEQYF

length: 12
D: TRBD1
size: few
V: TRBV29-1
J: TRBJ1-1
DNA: TGCACCGGGACAGGGGGTTGCACTGAAGCTTTCTTT
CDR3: CTGTGGCTEAFF

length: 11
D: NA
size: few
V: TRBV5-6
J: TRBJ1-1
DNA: TGTGCCAGCAGCTTGAACACTGAAGCTTTCTTT
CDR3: CASSLNTEAFF

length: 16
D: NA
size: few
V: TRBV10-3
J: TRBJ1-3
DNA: TGTGCCATCAGTGAGTCAAGGGCGGGCTCTGGAAACACCATATATTTT
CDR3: CAISESRAGSGNTIYF

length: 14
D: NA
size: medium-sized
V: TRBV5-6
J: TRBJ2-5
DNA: TGTGCCAGCGGGGGACTCACTTCCGAAGAGACCCAGTACTTC
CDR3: CASGGLTSEETQYF

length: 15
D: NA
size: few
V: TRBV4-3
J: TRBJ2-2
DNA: TGCGCCAGCAGGAGGGGTGCAGATGGGCCCGGGGAGCTGTTTTTT
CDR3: CASRRGADGPGELFF

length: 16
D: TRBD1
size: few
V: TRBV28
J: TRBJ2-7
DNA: TGTGCCAGCAGTTTAAAGGGGTGGACAGGGGTTTACGAGCAGTACTTC
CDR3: CASSLKGWTGVYEQYF

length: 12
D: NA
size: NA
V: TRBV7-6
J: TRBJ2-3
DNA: TGTGCCAGTGCGGGAAGCACAGATACGCAGTATTTT
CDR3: CASAGSTDTQYF

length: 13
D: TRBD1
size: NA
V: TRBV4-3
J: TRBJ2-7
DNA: TGCGCCAGCAGCACGGGACAGGGGGTCGAGCAGTACTTC
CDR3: CASSTGQGVEQYF

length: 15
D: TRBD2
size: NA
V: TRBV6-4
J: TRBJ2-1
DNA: TGTGCCAGCAGTGACGGAATAGCGGGAGTGAATGAGCAGTTCTTC
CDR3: CASSDGIAGVNEQFF

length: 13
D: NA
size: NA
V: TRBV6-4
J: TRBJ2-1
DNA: TGTGCCAGCAGTGAATGGGGGGACAATGAGCAGTTCTTC
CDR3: CASSEWGDNEQFF

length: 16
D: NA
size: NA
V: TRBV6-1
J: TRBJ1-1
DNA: TGTGCCAGCAGTGAGAGTAGTGAGGGGTGGCCCACTGAAGCTTTCTTT
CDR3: CASSESSEGWPTEAFF

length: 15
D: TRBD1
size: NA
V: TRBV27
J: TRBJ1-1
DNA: TGTGCCAGCAGTTCGGGACAGGGGGCGGACACTGAAGCTTTCTTT
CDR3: CASSSGQGADTEAFF

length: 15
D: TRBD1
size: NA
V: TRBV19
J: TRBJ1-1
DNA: TGTGCCAGTAGTATGACGGGACAGACTTACACTGAAGCTTTCTTT
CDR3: CASSMTGQTYTEAFF

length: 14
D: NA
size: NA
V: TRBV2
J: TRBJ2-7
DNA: TGTGCCAGCAGTACTAGTCCCCTCTCCTACGAGCAGTACTTC
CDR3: CASSTSPLSYEQYF

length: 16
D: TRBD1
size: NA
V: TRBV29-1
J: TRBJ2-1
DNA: TGCAGCGTAGAGCTCAGGACAGGGGGTACATTGATTGAGCAGTTCTTC
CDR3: CSVELRTGGTLIEQFF

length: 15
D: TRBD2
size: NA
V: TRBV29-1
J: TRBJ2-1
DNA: TGCAGCGTGGCGAGGGCAGCGGGGGGCCAGGGTGAGCAGTTCTTC
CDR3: CSVARAAGGQGEQFF